The next 2 T cell receptor beta chains were all read from a single sample in a study of blood T cell repertoires in COVID-19. Assay: immunoSEQ multiplex PCR; the TCRdb copy retains only in-frame clones and omits some. Of about 250,000 clones detected, 70% to 85% appear once; the ten largest clones hold about 10%. The sample was peripheral blood. Receptors originate from a man older than 75 with acute or convalescent COVID-19.

The chain carries TRBV3-1 (or the pseudogene TRBV3-2) and TRBJ2-5; D may be TRBD1 (6 bases). The CDR3 length is 15 residues. V was clipped by 0 bases and J by 5 bases, with 13 bases between them. The V gene's germline CDR1 is LGHDT and CDR2 YNNKEL (reference sequence). DNA for the CDR3: TGTGCCAGCAGCCAAGAAGGGGGTTTCGGCGAGACCCAGTACTTC. Encoded protein: CASSQEGGFGETQYF.

This clone was detected only once. This chain links TRBV28 with TRBJ2-1, with D possibly TRBD2 on 6 matching bases. The CDR3 loop spans 18 amino acids. CDR1 and CDR2 from the germline V gene are MDHEN and SYDVKM. V lost 1 base and J 6 bases, leaving 22 bases between the germline ends. The CDR3, as DNA: TGTGCCAGCAGTTTATTGCGGGACCCTACCCCTGGGGTCAATGAGCAGTTCTTC. Translating gives CASSLLRDPTPGVNEQFF.